Below, 28 T cell receptor beta chains from the same sample are listed, as sequenced in a study of vaccination effects on CD4 cells after COVID-19. Only in-frame clones appear in the TCRdb table, and some are missing; sequencing was by immunoSEQ multiplex PCR. The sample includes some 61,000 clones, about 80% of them seen just once. ViraFEST used viral peptide pools to expand antigen-specific CD4+ T cells before sequencing. Having been cultured for less than 12 days, the cells underwent CD4+ T cell isolation. Subjects were given two BNT162b2 or mRNA-1273 vaccine doses. Which antigens these TCRs recognize remains unknown. The source material was CD4+ T cells from PBMCs cultured with HCoV-OC43 spike peptides, sampled after COVID-19 vaccination. The subset here: HCoV-OC43 spike overlapping peptide pool stimulation. These receptors were obtained from a human donor who received a COVID-19 vaccine.

This chain connects TRBV19 to TRBJ1-2, with TRBD1 matching over 7 bases. Trimming took 5 bases from V and 8 from J; bases not matched to a gene: 11. Germline lookup yields CDR1 LNHDA and CDR2 SQIVND (reference sequence). The CDR3 is made up of 14 amino acids. The CDR3 DNA reads as TGTGCCAGTAGTTTTACAGGGGAGAGGACGGGCTACACCTTC. It is translated as CASSFTGERTGYTF.

The chain recombines TRBV6-5 with TRBJ2-7; D is ambiguous. V gave up 1 base and J gave up 0 bases, with 1 base separating them. The CDR3 has 12 residues. Germline CDR1 is MNHEY and CDR2 is SVGAGI. The CDR3 protein is CASSYYSYEQYV. The CDR3 coding sequence is TGTGCCAGCAGTTACTACTCCTACGAGCAGTACGTC.

V usage is TRBV5-5 and J usage is TRBJ2-7; D gene uncertain. CDR1 and CDR2 from the germline V gene are SGHKS and YYEKEE (reference sequence). The V gene lost 4 bases and the J gene lost 0 bases, with 14 bases spanning the gap. This CDR3 is 15 amino acids long. This CDR3 reads CASSIGYFSSYEQYV. The CDR3 bases are TGTGCCAGCAGCATTGGGTACTTTAGCTCCTACGAGCAGTACGTC.

The V gene is TRBV6-1, the J gene TRBJ2-5; D call uncertain. The ends were cut back, 3 bases at V and 2 bases at J, with 16 bases in the middle. Germline CDR1 is MNHNS and CDR2 is SASEGT. The CDR3 is made up of 16 amino acids. As DNA, the CDR3 is TGTGCCAGCAGTGATCTCTTCGGCACGGCTCAAGAGACCCAGTACTTC. It translates to CASSDLFGTAQETQYF.

This chain uses TRBV11-2 with TRBJ2-7, with D tentatively TRBD1 (6 bases). Germline V gene data show CDR1 as SGHAT and CDR2 as FQNNGV. V lost 2 bases to trimming and J lost 4 bases, with 12 bases between them. This CDR3 is 14 amino acids long. The CDR3 protein is CASSLSAGTYEQYV. CDR3 coding DNA: TGTGCCAGCAGCTTAAGTGCAGGGACATACGAGCAGTACGTC.

The sample holds a few counts of this clone. The V call is TRBV9, the J call TRBJ2-2; D could derive from TRBD1 or TRBD2 (5 bases each). V was cut by 4 bases and J by 3 bases, with 19 bases left in between. Germline V gives CDR1 SGDLS, CDR2 YYNGEE. The CDR3 covers 17 residues. The CDR3 here is CASSPLPGHGDTGELFF. CDR3 in DNA: TGTGCCAGCAGCCCGCTTCCGGGGCACGGAGACACCGGGGAGCTGTTTTTT.

The chain carries TRBV6-5 and TRBJ1-5, with D maybe TRBD1 (6 bases). Germline loops: CDR1 MNHEY, CDR2 SVGAGI. V was cut by 7 bases and J by 3 bases, with 16 bases left in between. This CDR3 comprises 15 residues. The DNA for the CDR3 is TGTGCCAGCATCTCTGACGGGACACACAATCAGCCCCAGCATTTT. This translates into CASISDGTHNQPQHF.

The chain employs TRBV24-1 and TRBJ2-6; 9 nucleotides align to TRBD1. CDR3 length: 15 amino acids. V was pared by 10 bases and J by 2 bases, with 5 bases of the junction left unmatched. CDR1 is KGHDR, CDR2 SFDVKD, per germline. The CDR3 nucleotides read TGTGCCACAGCGGACAGGGGTGCTGGGGCCAACGTCCTGACTTTC. This codes for CATADRGAGANVLTF.

This chain links TRBV6-1 with TRBJ2-5; D possibly corresponds to TRBD1 (6 bases). Trimming shortened V by 2 bases and J by 2 bases, and 15 bases separated the two germline ends. This CDR3 has 16 amino acids. From germline, CDR1 is MNHNS and CDR2 SASEGT. CDR3 bases: TGTGCCAGCAGTGAACAGCCCGGGACATCTCAAGAGACCCAGTACTTC. This translates into CASSEQPGTSQETQYF.

In this sample, this clone turned up a few times. The rearrangement uses TRBV6-2 or TRBV6-3 and TRBJ2-7, with D tentatively TRBD1 (6 bases). The CDR3 loop spans 13 amino acids. Germline V gene data show CDR1 as MNHEY and CDR2 as SVGEGT. V lost 6 bases to trimming and J lost 3 bases, with 12 bases between them. The CDR3 DNA follows: TGTGCCAGCAGCATAACAGGGTTCTACGAGCAGTACGTC. Translating gives CASSITGFYEQYV.

Regarding this clone: Distinct nucleotide sequences in the sample also encode this CDR3. This sequence joins TRBV5-1 and TRBJ2-6, with TRBD1 identical over 9 bases. Germline V gene lookup returns CDR1 SGHRS and CDR2 YFSETQ. The CDR3 is 16 amino acids. V lost 4 bases to trimming and J lost 4 bases; unmatched junction nucleotides: 6. This CDR3 reads CASSPGTGSGANVLTF. For the CDR3, the DNA is TGCGCCAGCAGCCCGGGGACAGGGTCCGGGGCCAACGTCCTGACTTTC.

The J gene is TRBJ2-1, the V gene TRBV11-3, with 10 bases aligning to TRBD2. Per germline, CDR1 SGHNT and CDR2 YENEEA. The CDR3 extends over 15 amino acids. The V gene end was trimmed by 3 bases and the J gene end by 5 bases; junction bases not matched to a gene: 4. CDR3 region: CASSLGLAQNNEQFF. In nucleotides, the CDR3 is TGTGCCAGCAGCTTGGGACTAGCGCAGAACAATGAGCAGTTCTTC.

V is TRBV28 and J is TRBJ2-1; possible D gene TRBD2, 6 bases. The V end lost 5 bases, the J end lost 6 bases, and 20 bases lay between the germline ends. The CDR3 extends over 16 amino acids. CDR1 is MDHEN and CDR2 is SYDVKM in the germline V gene. CDR3 loop: CASSTRGRGWPNEQFF. For the CDR3, the DNA is TGTGCCAGCAGTACCCGAGGTCGGGGGTGGCCCAATGAGCAGTTCTTC.

The chain links TRBV18 to TRBJ2-3; 8 bases align to TRBD2. The V gene end was trimmed by 5 bases and the J gene end by 0 bases; junction bases not matched to a gene: 7. Germline V CDR1 and CDR2: KGHSH, LQKENI. The CDR3 has 16 residues. The CDR3 sequence is CASSTFSSGSTDTQYF. The DNA of the CDR3 is TGTGCCAGCTCAACCTTCTCTAGCGGGAGCACAGATACGCAGTATTTT.

There are a few counts of this clone. The V gene is TRBV5-4, the J gene TRBJ1-3; possible D gene TRBD1, 5 bases. Trimming took 0 bases from V and 8 from J, leaving 12 bases between them. The CDR3 totals 14 residues. Per germline, CDR1 SGHNT and CDR2 YYREEE (reference sequence). The CDR3 protein is CASSLEAGSDTIYF. The CDR3 DNA follows: TGTGCCAGCAGCTTGGAGGCAGGGAGCGACACCATATATTTT.

The rearrangement joins TRBV19 to TRBJ1-1, with 10 bases that match TRBD1. J lost 0 bases, V lost 5 bases, and 12 bases had no gene match. CDR3 length equals 18 residues. Germline V gene sequence: CDR1 LNHDA, CDR2 SQIVND (reference sequence). Here the CDR3 DNA reads TGTGCCAGTAGTCCCGGGACAGGGGTCTGGACGCTGAACACTGAAGCTTTCTTT. It specifies CASSPGTGVWTLNTEAFF.

Only one count was recorded for this clone. J is TRBJ1-1 and V is TRBV19; D is perhaps TRBD1 (5 bases). This CDR3 is 13 amino acids long. The V gene's germline CDR1 is LNHDA and CDR2 SQIVND (reference sequence). Trimming took 11 bases from V and 5 from J, leaving 18 bases between them. DNA of the CDR3: TGTGCCGTCTCACGCGGGGGGGGAACTGAAGCTTTCTTT. Translating it yields CAVSRGGGTEAFF.

V usage is TRBV2 and J usage is TRBJ1-1; 7 bases are a match to TRBD1. Trimming took 4 bases from V and 7 from J; bases not matched to a gene: 15. From germline, CDR1 is SNHLY and CDR2 FYNNEI. The CDR3 contains 16 residues. CDR3 coding DNA: TGTGCCAGCAGTGTGGGCAGGGGGAGGGGCGAGGGTGAAGCTTTCTTT. It yields the protein CASSVGRGRGEGEAFF.

The chain uses TRBV4-3 and TRBJ1-1; 10 bases are a match to TRBD1. Trimming removed 4 bases from V and 5 bases from J; junction bases left unmatched: 7. CDR1 is LGHNA and CDR2 is YSLEER in the germline V gene. The CDR3 is 15 residues long. CDR3 nucleotides: TGCGCCAGCAGCCCTTACGGGACAGGGGATACTGAAGCTTTCTTT. Its translation: CASSPYGTGDTEAFF.

The V and J genes are TRBV7-2 and TRBJ1-5; D unclear. Germline-derived CDR1 and CDR2 are SGHTA and FQGNSA. The CDR3 consists of 15 residues. Trimming removed 5 bases at V and 7 bases at J, with 18 bases between. Here the CDR3 DNA reads TGTGCCAGCAGCCCAGGACGGCAAGGAGGGCAGCCCCAGCATTTT. Translated, it gives CASSPGRQGGQPQHF. Combining the CDR3 with reference TRBV7-2 and TRBJ1-5 gives the whole variable domain GAGVSQSPSNKVTEKGKDVELRCDPISGHTALYWYRQSLGQGLEFLIYFQGNSAPDKSGLPSDRFSAERTGGSVSTLTIQRTQQEDSAVYLCASSPGRQGGQPQHFGDGTRLSIL.

This clone has just one count. This chain links TRBV27 with TRBJ1-3; 8 bases align to TRBD1. The CDR3 runs 16 residues. J lost 4 bases, V lost 5 bases, and 10 bases had no gene match. Germline assignment: CDR1 MNHEY and CDR2 SMNVEV (reference sequence). CDR3 protein: CASSTRTGLKGNTIYF. The CDR3 DNA is TGTGCCAGCAGTACGCGGACAGGGCTGAAAGGAAACACCATATATTTT.

V and J are TRBV6-1 and TRBJ2-7, with D unclear. V lost 2 bases to trimming and J lost 0 bases, with 5 bases between them. The CDR3 consists of 13 residues. The germline CDR1 and CDR2 sequences are MNHNS and SASEGT. The CDR3 spells CASSERSSYEQYV. The CDR3, as DNA: TGTGCCAGCAGTGAAAGGAGCTCCTACGAGCAGTACGTC.

This clone was picked up one time. The genes are TRBV2 and TRBJ2-5; D call uncertain. This CDR3 is 12 amino acids long. CDR1 is SNHLY, CDR2 FYNNEI, per germline. Trimming shortened V by 8 bases and J by 2 bases, and 9 bases separated the two germline ends. The CDR3 bases are TGTGCCAGCCTGTGGCGGCAAGAGACCCAGTACTTC. As protein: CASLWRQETQYF.

V gene TRBV2 combines with J gene TRBJ2-4, with D uncertain. Germline V CDR1 and CDR2: SNHLY, FYNNEI. The CDR3 length is 13 residues. The V end was cut by 6 bases, the J end by 5 bases, with 11 bases between. This CDR3 reads CASSLRAENIQYF. Written as DNA, the CDR3 is TGTGCCAGCAGCCTCCGGGCTGAAAACATTCAGTACTTC.

This clone was counted once. The chain carries TRBV5-5 and TRBJ2-4; D is tentatively TRBD1 or TRBD2 (5 bases each). This CDR3 is built from 16 residues. Germline CDR1 and CDR2: SGHKS and YYEKEE (reference sequence). V shed 4 bases and J shed 0 bases, with 14 bases lying between them. CDR3 in DNA: TGTGCCAGCAGCGTCGGGACCGCCTTAGCCAAAAACATTCAGTACTTC. It encodes CASSVGTALAKNIQYF. Complete variable domain (other parts from reference TRBV5-5 and TRBJ2-4): DAGVTQSPTHLIKTRGQQVTLRCSPISGHKSVSWYQQVLGQGPQFIFQYYEKEERGRGNFPDRFSARQFPNYSSELNVNALLLGDSALYLCASSVGTALAKNIQYFGAGTRLSVL.

In its sample, this clone was seen a few times. V is TRBV15 and J is TRBJ2-7, with no clear D. From germline, CDR1 is LNHNV and CDR2 YYDKDF (reference sequence). The CDR3 length is 14 residues. V lost 0 bases, J lost 3 bases, and 9 bases lay in between. The CDR3 DNA sequence: TGTGCCACCAGCAGAGAAGGCAGATACTACGAGCAGTACGTC. It is translated as CATSREGRYYEQYV.

J is TRBJ2-5 and V is TRBV5-1, with 12 bases aligning to TRBD2. The germline CDR1 and CDR2 sequences are SGHRS and YFSETQ. V lost 6 bases, J lost 1 base, and 10 bases stayed unmatched. The CDR3 covers 17 residues. The CDR3 coding sequence is TGCGCCAGCAACCTCCTAGCGGGGGGGCCAGTCCAAGAGACCCAGTACTTC. Protein product: CASNLLAGGPVQETQYF.

This rearrangement joins TRBV10-3 to TRBJ1-5; D is undetermined. The germline V and J ends were trimmed by 4 bases and 4 bases, with 5 bases remaining between them. CDR1 ENHRY and CDR2 SYGVKD come from the germline V gene. This CDR3 spans 12 amino acids. The CDR3 loop reads CAISVNNQPQHF. DNA for the CDR3: TGTGCCATCAGTGTAAATAATCAGCCCCAGCATTTT.